The 6 T cell receptor beta chains listed next were all sequenced from one sample in a study of blood T cell repertoires in COVID-19 (dated by TCRdb to the early 2020s). Library prep was done by the immunoSEQ multiplex PCR assay. As stored in TCRdb, this immuneACCESS dataset retains in-frame rearrangements with V and J assigned. A fraction of the clones does not appear; measured against another copy, unresolved V genes explain less than half of the discrepancy, and the remainder lacks a known reason. The sample table shows 210,000 or so clones, and roughly 90% are seen once. The leading ten clones occupy 6.7% of the sample. Source material: peripheral blood. The origin of the receptors is a man aged 35 to 55 with acute or convalescent COVID-19.

The rearrangement joins TRBV5-1 to TRBJ2-1; 9 bases map to TRBD1. Trimming cost V 4 bases and J 4 bases; bases outside gene matches: 12. This CDR3 has 17 residues. The germline V gene encodes CDR1 SGHRS and CDR2 YFSETQ. CDR3: CASSLGRDREPYNEQFF. The DNA for the CDR3 is TGCGCCAGCAGCCTCGGCAGGGACAGGGAACCGTACAATGAGCAGTTCTTC.

The rearrangement links TRBV5-4 to TRBJ1-4; possible D gene TRBD1, 5 bases. CDR3 length: 15 residues. Germline V lookup: CDR1 SGHNT, CDR2 YYREEE (reference sequence). V was pared by 0 bases and J by 5 bases, with 11 bases between. The CDR3 nucleotides are TGTGCCAGCAGCTTGGGGAAGGGGAAGAATGAAAAACTGTTTTTT. Its protein product is CASSLGKGKNEKLFF.

The gene calls are TRBV5-1 and TRBJ2-5; 10 bases align to TRBD1. With 0 bases clipped from V and 2 bases from J, the junction kept 1 base outside the gene matches. This CDR3 comprises 15 residues. Germline lookup yields CDR1 SGHRS and CDR2 YFSETQ. The CDR3 loop reads CASSLGDRGQETQYF. The DNA for the CDR3 is TGCGCCAGCAGCTTGGGGGACAGGGGACAAGAGACCCAGTACTTC.

The genes are TRBV11-2 and TRBJ2-5, with D possibly matching TRBD2 (6 bases). This CDR3 has 16 residues. Germline V gene lookup returns CDR1 SGHAT and CDR2 FQNNGV. V lost 4 bases and J lost 2, with 17 bases in between. CDR3 DNA: TGTGCCAGCAGCTCCCGGAGGGCAGGGATACAAGAGACCCAGTACTTC. It translates to CASSSRRAGIQETQYF.

The chain joins TRBV29-1 to TRBJ2-1, with D hard to call. Germline-derived CDR1 and CDR2 are SQVTM and ANQGSEA. V was trimmed by 5 bases and J by 7 bases, leaving 6 bases between them. The CDR3 totals 10 residues. In DNA form, the CDR3 reads TGCAGCGTTCCACTTAATGAGCAGTTCTTC. This encodes CSVPLNEQFF.

This clone was observed a few times. The rearrangement uses TRBV27 and TRBJ1-1; 8 bases fit TRBD1. Trimming at V came to 2 bases and at J to 1 base, leaving 0 bases not matched to a gene. CDR3 length: 14 amino acids. The germline CDR1 and CDR2 sequences are MNHEY and SMNVEV (reference sequence). The chain's CDR3 is CASSLGTGNTEAFF. CDR3 DNA: TGTGCCAGCAGTTTAGGGACAGGGAACACTGAAGCTTTCTTT.